This TCR beta chain was found in a study of post-analysis software for immune sequencing data. The overall study: Relapsing-remitting, secondary progressive and progressive-relapsing forms made up the multiple sclerosis disease courses.

Prepared TCR beta cDNA libraries contained unique molecular identifiers. TCRdb reanalysed the PCR reads using MiXCR and keeps one entry per CDR3 protein. In the table there are about 200,000 distinct CDR3 sequences, 29% of which are singletons. From germline, CDR1 is MNHNS and CDR2 SASEGT. Trimming at V came to 4 bases and at J to 8 bases, leaving 5 bases not matched to a gene. The CDR3 length is 13 residues. This clonotype was observed many times. Its antigen remains unidentified. Study findings and constraints: The study found significantly lower normalized Chao1 diversity in multiple sclerosis patients than in controls. When patients were compared with controls, a handful of TRBV segments were more frequent, TRBV5-6, TRBV5-1 and TRBV20-1 among them. By F measure, samples from a shared preparation batch strongly co-clustered.

The material sequenced was blood. The sequence was obtained from a girl under 18 with multiple sclerosis. V gene TRBV6-1 combines with J gene TRBJ2-1, with 7 bases fitting TRBD2. The CDR3 DNA reads as TGTGCCAGCAGTGCGGGACTATACTATGAGCAGTTCTTC. Translated: CASSAGLYYEQFF.